The clone carrying this TCR beta chain was picked up a small number of times. This sample was taken from a study of T cells in Graves' hyperthyroidism and ophthalmopathy. RNA transcripts were the template for amplifying TCR beta CDR3 regions. HTBI primers drove first-round RT-PCR of the TCR CDR3. TCRdb independently ran MiXCR on the multiplex PCR reads; one entry per CDR3 protein. The sample carries around 530,000 distinct CDR3 sequences, more than 15% recorded once. In germline, CDR1 is LGHDT, CDR2 YNNKEL (reference sequence). The CDR3 has 14 residues. V lost 4 bases to trimming and J lost 8 bases, with 17 bases between them.

The sequencing sample was made of blood. The J gene is TRBJ1-2, the V gene TRBV3-1, with a possible D match to TRBD1 (6 bases). The sequence was obtained from a woman aged 18-35 years with Graves' ophthalmopathy. CDR3: CASSPTGAAGGYTF. The CDR3 nucleotides read TGTGCCAGCAGCCCGACAGGAGCGGCGGGGGGCTACACCTTC.